Following are 29 T cell receptor beta chains from one sample sequenced in a study of PD-1 blockade in mismatch repair-deficient tumors. Some clones are missing from TCRdb's copy, which holds only in-frame ones; the method was immunoSEQ multiplex PCR. The table includes about 49,000 clones, 77% detected once. Sequenced here: PBMCs, sampled before pembrolizumab treatment. These receptor sequences come from an adult with mismatch repair-deficient cancer.

The chain recombines TRBV7-8 with TRBJ1-2; a possible D gene is TRBD1 (5 bases). Deletions cut 4 bases from V and 3 bases from J, with 18 bases between. Germline lookup yields CDR1 SGHVS and CDR2 FQNEAQ. This CDR3 is 16 amino acids long. The CDR3 bases are TGTGCCAGCAGCTCACAAGGATGGGGCAGCTACTATGGCTACACCTTC. Translating it yields CASSSQGWGSYYGYTF. The full variable domain, rest sourced from reference TRBV7-8 and TRBJ1-2, is GAGVSQSPRYKVAKRGQDVALRCDPISGHVSLFWYQQALGQGPEFLTYFQNEAQLDKSGLPSDRFFAERPEGSVSTLKIQRTQQEDSAVYLCASSSQGWGSYYGYTFGSGTRLTVV.

This clone was seen a few times. V usage is TRBV7-3 and J usage is TRBJ2-7, with 11 positions matching TRBD2. The V gene end was trimmed by 2 bases and the J gene end by 6 bases; junction bases not matched to a gene: 0. Germline loops: CDR1 SGHTA, CDR2 FQGTGA. The CDR3 sequence is 13 residues long. This CDR3 reads CASSLLAGGEQYF. The CDR3 bases are TGTGCCAGCAGCTTACTAGCGGGAGGCGAGCAGTACTTC.

The chain's CDR3 is CASNLGVTEAFF. The CDR3 coding sequence is TGTGCCAGTAACCTTGGGGTGACTGAAGCTTTCTTT. The rearrangement links TRBV6-6 to TRBJ1-1; D uncertain. There are 12 residues in the CDR3. Germline-derived CDR1 and CDR2 are MNHNY and SVGAGI (reference sequence). V was trimmed by 9 bases and J by 5 bases, leaving 13 bases between them.

The chain combines TRBV2 with TRBJ1-2; D is unclear. Germline CDR1 is SNHLY and CDR2 is FYNNEI. The V and J ends lost 8 bases and 4 bases respectively, with 14 bases between them. CDR3 size: 13 residues. The CDR3 coding sequence is TGTGCCAGCTCTGTGACCGCGGCCTATGGCTACACCTTC. Its protein is CASSVTAAYGYTF. Full variable domain (missing parts from reference TRBV2 and TRBJ1-2): EPEVTQTPSHQVTQMGQEVILRCVPISNHLYFYWYRQILGQKVEFLVSFYNNEISEKSEIFDDQFSVERPDGSNFTLKIRSTKLEDSAMYFCASSVTAAYGYTFGSGTRLTVV.

The rearrangement joins TRBV6-1 to TRBJ2-1; D remains ambiguous. The CDR3 is made up of 12 amino acids. Germline assignment: CDR1 MNHNS and CDR2 SASEGT. V gave up 7 bases and J gave up 6 bases, with 10 bases separating them. In DNA, the CDR3 is TGTGCCAGCAACGGGCCCTGCAATGAGCAGTTCTTC. The encoded protein is CASNGPCNEQFF.

The rearrangement joins TRBV7-9 to TRBJ2-3; D is perhaps TRBD1 (5 bases). Germline V gene lookup returns CDR1 SEHNR and CDR2 FQNEAQ (reference sequence). The CDR3 contains 16 residues. Trimming stripped 4 bases from V and 3 bases from J, with 17 bases between. The DNA for the CDR3 is TGTGCCAGCAGCTCCCCACAAAAAACAGGAACAGATACGCAGTATTTT. Encoded protein: CASSSPQKTGTDTQYF.

The J gene is TRBJ1-4, the V gene TRBV6-5, with D hard to call. This CDR3 spans 14 amino acids. Trimming pared 4 bases from V and 6 bases from J, leaving 12 bases between. The germline CDR1 and CDR2 sequences are MNHEY and SVGAGI. Written as DNA, the CDR3 is TGTGCCAGCAGTTCACCGATTACCGATGAAAAACTGTTTTTT. This gives the protein CASSSPITDEKLFF.

The rearrangement links TRBV5-4 to TRBJ2-2, with TRBD1 identical over 7 bases. V was clipped by 2 bases and J by 3 bases; unmatched bases: 4. This CDR3 region has 15 residues. Germline CDR1 SGHNT, CDR2 YYREEE (reference sequence). The CDR3 region is CASSLGGADTGELFF. CDR3 bases: TGTGCCAGCAGCTTAGGGGGCGCGGACACCGGGGAGCTGTTTTTT.

The chain joins TRBV10-3 to TRBJ1-1; TRBD1 matches 9 bases. The CDR3 loop spans 14 amino acids. Per the germline V gene, CDR1 is ENHRY and CDR2 is SYGVKD. V lost 6 bases and J lost 6; bases outside the gene matches: 8. CDR3 nucleotide sequence: TGTGCCATCAGCGGGACAGGGAGGTTAGCTGAAGCTTTCTTT. It yields the protein CAISGTGRLAEAFF.

The table lists this clone with a few counts. The rearrangement uses TRBV10-3 and TRBJ2-3; D might be TRBD2 (5 bases). The V end was cut by 11 bases, the J end by 6 bases, with 18 bases between. Germline V lookup: CDR1 ENHRY, CDR2 SYGVKD. There are 13 residues in the CDR3. CDR3 sequence: CASRSRAGDTQYF. In DNA, the CDR3 is TGTGCCTCCAGATCGCGGGCGGGTGATACGCAGTATTTT.

The V call is TRBV7-3, the J call TRBJ2-1, with 7 bases matching TRBD2. V dropped 1 base and J dropped 8; count of bases not matched to a gene: 8. Germline assignment: CDR1 SGHTA and CDR2 FQGTGA. The CDR3 runs to 15 residues. CDR3 sequence reads: CASSLRGGRGDEQFF. DNA for the CDR3: TGTGCCAGCAGCTTAAGGGGCGGGAGAGGCGATGAGCAGTTCTTC.

This chain uses TRBV7-9 with TRBJ1-2; the D gene is possibly TRBD1 (5 bases). V lost 3 bases, J lost 4 bases, and 12 bases lay in between. CDR1 SEHNR and CDR2 FQNEAQ come from the germline V gene (reference sequence). The CDR3 spans 14 residues. The chain's CDR3 is CASSLGQGGYGYTF. In DNA, the CDR3 is TGTGCCAGCAGCTTGGGTCAGGGAGGCTATGGCTACACCTTC.

V gene TRBV11-3 combines with J gene TRBJ2-6; D gene ambiguous. Trimming took 3 bases from V and 2 from J, leaving 14 bases between them. CDR1 and CDR2 from the germline V gene are SGHNT and YENEEA. The CDR3 totals 17 residues. Here the CDR3 reads CASSLKAGSAGANVLTF. CDR3 DNA sequence: TGTGCCAGCAGCTTGAAGGCAGGATCGGCTGGGGCCAACGTCCTGACTTTC.

The rearrangement links TRBV11-3 to TRBJ2-3; TRBD1 might be the D (5 bases). Trimming removed 1 base from V and 6 bases from J, with 17 bases in between. Germline V CDR1 and CDR2: SGHNT, YENEEA. The CDR3 length is 16 residues. The CDR3 nucleotides are TGTGCCAGCAGCTTAGGCAGTAGGAAAAAGGGGGATACGCAGTATTTT. Its protein product is CASSLGSRKKGDTQYF.

The J gene is TRBJ1-2, the V gene TRBV7-2; perhaps TRBD1 as D (5 bases). The germline gives CDR1 SGHTA, CDR2 FQGNSA. The CDR3 is 14 residues long. V lost 5 bases and J 2 bases, leaving 12 bases between the germline ends. The CDR3: CASSPRDANYGYTF. In DNA, the CDR3 is TGTGCCAGCAGCCCCCGGGACGCCAACTATGGCTACACCTTC.

This clone was seen just once. The chain couples TRBV20-1 to TRBJ1-1; D gene uncertain. This CDR3 comprises 11 residues. Germline values: CDR1 DFQATT, CDR2 SNEGSKA (reference sequence). CDR3 loop: CSFTWDTEAFF. Here the CDR3 DNA reads TGCAGCTTTACATGGGACACTGAAGCTTTCTTT.

This clone was seen a few times. The chain carries TRBV9 and TRBJ1-3, with D possibly being TRBD1 (5 bases). The germline V and J ends were trimmed by 0 bases and 4 bases, with 11 bases remaining between them. This CDR3 contains 15 residues. Germline CDR1 reads SGDLS; CDR2 reads YYNGEE. The CDR3 DNA sequence: TGTGCCAGCAGCGTAGACGGGGGGATCGGAAACACCATATATTTT. It specifies CASSVDGGIGNTIYF.

The chain links TRBV18 to TRBJ1-4; perhaps TRBD1 as D (6 bases). Deletions cut 3 bases from V and 6 bases from J, with 11 bases between. The V gene's germline CDR1 is KGHSH and CDR2 LQKENI. The CDR3 runs to 14 residues. CDR3 sequence (DNA): TGTGCCAGCTCACCGTTGGGGGCCTATGAAAAACTGTTTTTT. Its protein product is CASSPLGAYEKLFF.

This clone was picked up a small number of times. The chain joins TRBV7-9 to TRBJ2-5; D gene uncertain. Trimming took off 5 bases at V and 2 bases at J, with 12 bases between the two ends. This CDR3 has 14 amino acids. Germline CDR1 is SEHNR and CDR2 is FQNEAQ (reference sequence). CDR3 sequence: CASSATIGQETQYF. The CDR3, as DNA: TGTGCCAGCAGCGCCACGATAGGGCAAGAGACCCAGTACTTC.

The chain is built from TRBV4-2 and TRBJ1-3; D possibly corresponds to TRBD1 (6 bases). The CDR3 is 17 residues long. Germline CDR1 reads LGHNA; CDR2 reads YNFKEQ. Trimming took 1 base from V and 0 from J, leaving 13 bases between them. DNA of the CDR3: TGTGCCAGCAGCCAAGTTGGGGGAGGGGGCTCTGGAAACACCATATATTTT. This translates into CASSQVGGGGSGNTIYF.

The V call is TRBV30, the J call TRBJ2-1; 9 nucleotides align to TRBD2. The CDR3 loop spans 16 amino acids. Germline loops: CDR1 GTSNPN, CDR2 SVGIG (reference sequence). V gave up 4 bases and J gave up 1 base; unmatched junction bases: 8. CDR3: CAWTDSLAGSYNEQFF. For the CDR3, the DNA is TGTGCCTGGACCGACTCCCTAGCGGGATCCTACAATGAGCAGTTCTTC.

The rearrangement joins TRBV19 to TRBJ2-1; 12 nucleotides match TRBD2. The CDR3 length is 15 residues. J gave up 7 bases and V 3 bases, and 4 bases lay outside the gene matches. Per germline, CDR1 LNHDA and CDR2 SQIVND (reference sequence). The CDR3 DNA is TGTGCCAGTAGTATCTGGACTAGCGGGGTGAATGAGCAGTTCTTC. This translates into CASSIWTSGVNEQFF. Supplemented by reference TRBV19 and TRBJ2-1, the full variable domain reads DGGITQSPKYLFRKEGQNVTLSCEQNLNHDAMYWYRQDPGQGLRLIYYSQIVNDFQKGDIAEGYSVSREKKESFPLTVTSAQKNPTAFYLCASSIWTSGVNEQFFGPGTRLTVL.

V and J are TRBV14 and TRBJ2-3, with unresolved D. CDR1 and CDR2 from the germline V gene are SGHDN and FVKESK. Trimming cost V 0 bases and J 6 bases, with 10 bases left between them. The CDR3 sequence is 14 residues long. Here the CDR3 reads CASSQDHGFDTQYF. In nucleotides, the CDR3 is TGTGCCAGCAGCCAAGATCACGGGTTCGATACGCAGTATTTT.

The V gene is TRBV10-3, the J gene TRBJ2-5; a possible D gene is TRBD1 (5 bases). V was clipped by 3 bases and J by 5 bases, with 10 bases between them. Germline CDR1 ENHRY, CDR2 SYGVKD. This CDR3 has 13 residues. The CDR3 loop reads CAISDVGVETQYF. The CDR3 bases are TGTGCCATCAGTGATGTAGGGGTGGAGACCCAGTACTTC.

This clone was observed a few times. The V gene is TRBV5-5, the J gene TRBJ1-5; weak D call: TRBD1 (5 bases). Trimming shortened V by 3 bases and J by 6 bases, and 19 bases separated the two germline ends. Germline V gene lookup returns CDR1 SGHKS and CDR2 YYEKEE (reference sequence). The length of the CDR3 is 16 residues. CDR3 DNA sequence: TGTGCCAGCAGCTCGCGGTGGAGGGGAACGGGTCAGCCCCAGCATTTT. Translated, it gives CASSSRWRGTGQPQHF.

The V call is TRBV6-5, the J call TRBJ2-1; unclear D gene. Germline assignment: CDR1 MNHEY and CDR2 SVGAGI. The germline V and J ends were trimmed by 0 bases and 5 bases, with 14 bases remaining between them. The CDR3 has 16 amino acids. The CDR3 is CASSYSSQNPHNEQFF. In DNA form, the CDR3 reads TGTGCCAGCAGTTACTCTTCCCAAAACCCACACAATGAGCAGTTCTTC.

The chain couples TRBV11-1 to TRBJ2-7; 9 bases match TRBD2. The J segment lost 3 bases and the V segment lost 5 bases, leaving 2 bases of the junction unmatched. Germline V gene data show CDR1 as SGHAT and CDR2 as FQDESV (reference sequence). The CDR3 sequence is 13 residues long. The CDR3 is CASSLSGSYEQYF. CDR3 bases: TGTGCCAGCAGCCTTAGCGGGAGCTACGAGCAGTACTTC.

The chain has TRBV11-3 and TRBJ1-3; 11 nucleotides agree with TRBD1. Germline CDR1 SGHNT, CDR2 YENEEA. V lost 5 bases and J lost 4; bases outside the gene matches: 4. This CDR3 spans 15 amino acids. The CDR3 sequence is CASSGQGAHGNTIYF. The DNA for the CDR3 is TGTGCCAGCAGCGGACAGGGGGCGCACGGAAACACCATATATTTT.

The rearrangement links TRBV7-8 to TRBJ2-6; 7 bases agree with TRBD2. The CDR3 is made up of 15 amino acids. Losses at the gene ends were 4 bases for V and 4 bases for J; bases not matched to a gene: 4. CDR1 and CDR2 from the germline V gene are SGHVS and FQNEAQ. As DNA, the CDR3 is TGTGCCAGCAGCTCCTGGGGAGGGGGGGCCAACGTCCTGACTTTC. It encodes CASSSWGGGANVLTF.